One sample yielded the 29 T cell receptor beta chains listed below, sequenced in a study of blood T cell repertoires in COVID-19. Assay: immunoSEQ multiplex PCR; the TCRdb copy retains only in-frame clones and omits some. This sample yields 310,000 or so clones, of which approximately 91% are seen a single time; around 2% belongs to the top ten. The sequencing input was peripheral blood. Receptor source: a woman aged 25 to 39 with COVID-19, enrolled during active disease.

V usage is TRBV28 and J usage is TRBJ1-6; 7 bases align to TRBD1. The CDR3 contains 16 residues. Germline lookup yields CDR1 MDHEN and CDR2 SYDVKM. Losses at the gene ends were 1 base for V and 0 bases for J; bases not matched to a gene: 0. CDR3 coding DNA: TGTGCCAGCAGTTTATCAGGGGGCTCCTATAATTCACCCCTCCACTTT. Translating gives CASSLSGGSYNSPLHF.

V gene TRBV13 combines with J gene TRBJ2-3; no definite D call. Trimming shortened V by 8 bases and J by 3 bases, and 12 bases separated the two germline ends. The CDR3 loop spans 13 amino acids. Per germline, CDR1 PRHDT and CDR2 FYEKMQ (reference sequence). CDR3 residues: CASQTRTTDTQYF. CDR3 sequence (DNA): TGTGCCAGCCAAACTCGAACTACAGATACGCAGTATTTT.

The chain carries TRBV29-1 and TRBJ1-3; D is possibly TRBD1 (5 bases). CDR1 and CDR2 (germline): SQVTM, ANQGSEA. This CDR3 has 15 amino acids. Between the trimmed V and J ends, which lost 1 base and 3 bases, there was a span of 13 bases. CDR3 region: CSVEGSREGGNTIYF. The DNA of the CDR3 is TGCAGCGTTGAAGGTTCCAGGGAAGGTGGAAACACCATATATTTT.

The chain recombines TRBV19 with TRBJ2-2; D is possibly TRBD1 (5 bases). In germline, CDR1 is LNHDA, CDR2 SQIVND (reference sequence). V lost 10 bases and J lost 0, with 15 bases in between. The CDR3 runs to 15 residues. CDR3: CATYHPTANTGELFF. In DNA form, the CDR3 reads TGTGCCACTTACCACCCGACAGCGAACACCGGGGAGCTGTTTTTT.

The CDR3 DNA follows: TGCGCCAGCAGCCAAGATGTTGAGTTAGGACTAGCGGGAGCTTCCTACGAGCAGTACTTC. Residues: CASSQDVELGLAGASYEQYF. The chain combines TRBV4-1 with TRBJ2-7; 13 nucleotides agree with TRBD2. CDR3 length: 20 amino acids. CDR1 is MGHRA and CDR2 is YSYEKL in the germline V gene. Germline trimming cut 0 bases from V and 1 base from J; bases unmatched to any gene: 12.

J is TRBJ1-1 and V is TRBV4-2; TRBD1 matches 7 bases. The V gene end was trimmed by 5 bases and the J gene end by 3 bases; junction bases not matched to a gene: 6. The CDR3 has 14 amino acids. CDR1 and CDR2 from the germline V gene are LGHNA and YNFKEQ. CDR3 sequence (DNA): TGTGCCAGCAGCTATCCAGGGGGTGACACTGAAGCTTTCTTT. Translation: CASSYPGGDTEAFF.

Points on this clone: Within the sample, other DNA sequences also encode this same CDR3. The J gene is TRBJ1-5, the V gene TRBV2, with 7 bases matching TRBD1. CDR3 length: 13 residues. CDR1 is SNHLY and CDR2 is FYNNEI in the germline V gene. V was pared by 6 bases and J by 2 bases, with 1 base of the junction left unmatched. The CDR3 reads CASSGTGNQPQHF. Written as DNA, the CDR3 is TGTGCCAGCAGCGGGACAGGCAATCAGCCCCAGCATTTT.

This clone was picked up one time. The chain carries TRBV11-2 and TRBJ1-3; weak D call: TRBD1 (5 bases). Germline V CDR1 and CDR2: SGHAT, FQNNGV. This CDR3 spans 15 amino acids. Trimming left V 1 base short and J 2 bases short, with 9 bases between. The DNA for the CDR3 is TGTGCCAGCAGCTTAGTCGGGGGAGCTGGAAACACCATATATTTT. Translated, it gives CASSLVGGAGNTIYF.

The CDR3 sequence: CASSQWDSPPNTEAFF. In DNA form, the CDR3 reads TGTGCCAGCAGCCAATGGGACAGCCCTCCAAACACTGAAGCTTTCTTT. The genes are TRBV5-6 and TRBJ1-1; 7 nucleotides line up with TRBD1. This CDR3 has 16 residues. Germline lookup yields CDR1 SGHDT and CDR2 YYEEEE. V lost 4 bases and J lost 2; bases outside the gene matches: 11.

The rearrangement uses TRBV28 and TRBJ2-7; D is unclear. This CDR3 is 15 amino acids long. V was clipped by 7 bases and J by 0 bases, with 16 bases between them. Germline CDR1 MDHEN, CDR2 SYDVKM. CDR3 region: CASKISSGSSYEQYF. The CDR3 nucleotides read TGTGCCAGCAAGATTTCCTCAGGTAGCTCCTACGAGCAGTACTTC.

The chain employs TRBV3-1 (or the pseudogene TRBV3-2) and TRBJ2-7, with a possible D match to TRBD2 (5 bases). The CDR3 sequence is 14 residues long. The ends were cut back, 1 base at V and 6 bases at J, with 13 bases in the middle. CDR1 is LGHDT, CDR2 YNNKEL, per germline (reference sequence). DNA for the CDR3: TGTGCCAGCAGCCAAGGTGGACTCCTTTCCGAGCAGTACTTC. Translated, it gives CASSQGGLLSEQYF.

The chain recombines TRBV29-1 with TRBJ1-1; D call uncertain. Germline V CDR1 and CDR2: SQVTM, ANQGSEA. V lost 7 bases to trimming and J lost 1 base, with 7 bases between them. This CDR3 has 11 amino acids. Here the CDR3 DNA reads TGCAGCGGATACAAGAACACTGAAGCTTTCTTT. It is translated as CSGYKNTEAFF.

The chain is built from TRBV5-1 and TRBJ2-5, with no clear D. V was pared by 0 bases and J by 2 bases, with 5 bases between. The CDR3 totals 13 residues. Germline CDR1 is SGHRS and CDR2 is YFSETQ. The CDR3 here is CASSLARQETQYF. The CDR3 DNA reads as TGCGCCAGCAGCTTGGCCAGACAAGAGACCCAGTACTTC.

The genes are TRBV5-4 and TRBJ1-2; 7 nucleotides line up with TRBD1. Germline trimming cut 4 bases from V and 4 bases from J; bases unmatched to any gene: 13. The V gene's germline CDR1 is SGHNT and CDR2 YYREEE (reference sequence). The CDR3 covers 16 residues. In DNA, the CDR3 is TGTGCCAGCAGCCCATCTAACAGGGGTTTTGGCTATGGCTACACCTTC. Translating it yields CASSPSNRGFGYGYTF.

The V and J genes are TRBV27 and TRBJ2-7; D possibly corresponds to TRBD2 (6 bases). Trimming left V 2 bases short and J 3 bases short, with 11 bases between. The CDR3 has 14 amino acids. Germline CDR1 reads MNHEY; CDR2 reads SMNVEV (reference sequence). CDR3 loop: CASSLEAGLYEQYF. Here the CDR3 DNA reads TGTGCCAGCAGTTTAGAGGCGGGACTCTACGAGCAGTACTTC.

The chain links TRBV15 to TRBJ1-4, with TRBD1 identical over 7 bases. The CDR3 loop spans 16 amino acids. Looked up from germline, CDR1 is LNHNV and CDR2 is YYDKDF (reference sequence). The ends lost 1 base at V and 6 bases at J; junction bases unmatched: 8. The CDR3: CATSRAVGGLDEKLFF. In nucleotides, the CDR3 is TGTGCCACCAGCAGAGCGGTAGGGGGCTTGGATGAAAAACTGTTTTTT.

This rearrangement joins TRBV19 to TRBJ1-5; TRBD1 aligns across 7 bases. V was pared by 1 base and J by 3 bases, with 6 bases of the junction left unmatched. CDR3 length: 16 residues. Germline V gives CDR1 LNHDA, CDR2 SQIVND (reference sequence). The CDR3: CASSIVTGQLNQPQHF. CDR3 nucleotides: TGTGCCAGTAGTATAGTAACGGGACAGCTCAATCAGCCCCAGCATTTT.

This rearrangement joins TRBV10-1 to TRBJ2-1; TRBD1 agrees at 7 bases. After removal of 2 bases from V and 9 bases from J, the junction contained 10 bases not matched to a gene. This CDR3 has 15 amino acids. Germline loops: CDR1 WNHNN, CDR2 SYGVQD (reference sequence). CDR3 nucleotides: TGCGCCAGCAGTGAGCTAACAGGGGAAGAGGGTGAGCAGTTCTTC. Protein: CASSELTGEEGEQFF.

The chain uses TRBV5-1 and TRBJ1-1; 8 nucleotides line up with TRBD1. CDR3 size: 15 residues. V gave up 4 bases and J gave up 1 base; unmatched junction bases: 6. Germline CDR1 is SGHRS and CDR2 is YFSETQ. In DNA form, the CDR3 reads TGCGCCAGCAGCCCGGGACAGGCGGAGAACACTGAAGCTTTCTTT. It encodes CASSPGQAENTEAFF.

The rearrangement uses TRBV27 and TRBJ1-6, with 7 bases identical to TRBD1. The trim removed 6 bases at V and 0 bases at J, leaving 5 bases unmatched. Germline CDR1 MNHEY, CDR2 SMNVEV (reference sequence). The CDR3 spans 16 residues. The CDR3 coding sequence is TGTGCCAGCAGCATCCGGGACAGCTCCTATAATTCACCCCTCCACTTT. It specifies CASSIRDSSYNSPLHF.

V and J are TRBV3-1 (or the pseudogene TRBV3-2) and TRBJ1-1, with D unresolved. Germline loops: CDR1 LGHDT, CDR2 YNNKEL (reference sequence). The V end lost 4 bases, the J end lost 1 base, and 16 bases lay between the germline ends. There are 16 residues in the CDR3. This CDR3 reads CASSPLRLPANTEAFF. The CDR3 DNA reads TGTGCCAGCAGCCCACTACGCCTCCCGGCGAACACTGAAGCTTTCTTT.

V usage is TRBV5-5 and J usage is TRBJ1-3, with 7 positions matching TRBD1. This CDR3 contains 16 residues. V shed 2 bases, J shed 4 bases, and the junction held 9 bases outside the gene matches. Germline V gives CDR1 SGHKS, CDR2 YYEKEE (reference sequence). The CDR3 coding sequence is TGTGCCAGCAGCTTATCAAACAGGGGCTCCGGAAACACCATATATTTT. Translated, it gives CASSLSNRGSGNTIYF.

The V call is TRBV3-1 (or the pseudogene TRBV3-2), the J call TRBJ1-3; D uncertain. The CDR3 contains 16 residues. Trimming removed 3 bases at V and 0 bases at J, with 12 bases between. The V gene's germline CDR1 is LGHDT and CDR2 YNNKEL (reference sequence). The CDR3 sequence: CASSQAGRSSGNTIYF. CDR3 nucleotides: TGTGCCAGCAGCCAGGCCGGCCGGAGCTCTGGAAACACCATATATTTT.

The chain uses TRBV11-3 and TRBJ2-1; the match to TRBD1 covers 10 bases. V shed 2 bases, J shed 6 bases, and the junction held 4 bases outside the gene matches. Germline V gene data show CDR1 as SGHNT and CDR2 as YENEEA. CDR3 length: 15 amino acids. This chain's CDR3 is CASSLRQGAGNEQFF. In nucleotides, the CDR3 is TGTGCCAGCAGCTTACGACAGGGGGCGGGCAATGAGCAGTTCTTC.

This chain uses TRBV18 with TRBJ2-4, with D possibly being TRBD2 (6 bases). Trimming left V 3 bases short and J 8 bases short, with 14 bases between. CDR3 length: 14 amino acids. Germline-derived CDR1 and CDR2 are KGHSH and LQKENI. The chain's CDR3 is CASSPTSEGDIQYF. The CDR3 DNA sequence: TGTGCCAGCTCACCGACTAGTGAGGGAGACATTCAGTACTTC.

The V call is TRBV19, the J call TRBJ2-7; D may be TRBD2 (6 bases). This CDR3 is built from 14 residues. V lost 5 bases, J lost 2 bases, and 13 bases lay in between. Germline V gene sequence: CDR1 LNHDA, CDR2 SQIVND (reference sequence). The CDR3 loop is CASSPLAPAYEQYF. The CDR3 coding sequence is TGTGCCAGTAGTCCCCTAGCGCCGGCCTACGAGCAGTACTTC.

J is TRBJ1-2 and V is TRBV19, with 9 bases that match TRBD1. This CDR3 has 14 amino acids. J gave up 6 bases and V 4 bases, and 6 bases lay outside the gene matches. CDR1 is LNHDA, CDR2 SQIVND, per germline (reference sequence). CDR3 sequence reads: CASSTGTGRHGYTF. CDR3 DNA sequence: TGTGCCAGTAGTACCGGGACAGGGAGACATGGCTACACCTTC. Full variable domain (outside the CDR3, taken from reference TRBV19 and TRBJ1-2): DGGITQSPKYLFRKEGQNVTLSCEQNLNHDAMYWYRQDPGQGLRLIYYSQIVNDFQKGDIAEGYSVSREKKESFPLTVTSAQKNPTAFYLCASSTGTGRHGYTFGSGTRLTVV.

This sequence joins TRBV5-1 and TRBJ2-1, with D maybe TRBD1 (5 bases). The CDR3 runs 13 residues. Trimming shortened V by 4 bases and J by 6 bases, and 11 bases separated the two germline ends. Germline V CDR1 and CDR2: SGHRS, YFSETQ. The CDR3 DNA is TGCGCCAGCAGCGGTAGTACAGGCAATGAGCAGTTCTTC. This codes for CASSGSTGNEQFF.

The chain carries TRBV27 and TRBJ2-5; D is ambiguous. CDR1 MNHEY and CDR2 SMNVEV come from the germline V gene (reference sequence). V lost 4 bases and J 5 bases, leaving 5 bases between the germline ends. This CDR3 is 11 amino acids long. The DNA of the CDR3 is TGTGCCAGCAGTTACGGGGAGACCCAGTACTTC. It yields the protein CASSYGETQYF.